This is a list of T cell receptor beta chains from one sample in a study of T cell repertoires in ileal Crohn's disease. Clones were read by immunoSEQ multiplex PCR, and TCRdb kept only the in-frame ones, dropping some. The repertoire has more than 13,000 clones, more than 60% of them found once; the top ten carry around 3.9%. Sequencing used ileal tissue. The receptors were sampled from an adult with Crohn's disease. The CDR3 runs from the conserved cysteine through the conserved F or W. The order of the fields is V gene, clone size, D gene, J gene, CDR3 protein, CDR3 DNA. The D gene is left open where the match is weak. Not all rows give a size; the values are once, few, many and, for expanded clones, a class.

TRBV12-5	few	TRBD2	TRBJ2-5	CASGWAVAGGQETQYF	TGTGCTAGTGGTTGGGCGGTAGCGGGGGGTCAAGAGACCCAGTACTTC
TRBV15	once	NA	TRBJ1-1	CATSRDYGTENTEAFF	TGTGCCACCAGCAGAGACTACGGGACGGAGAACACTGAAGCTTTCTTT
TRBV5-6	NA	NA	TRBJ2-1	CASSRRVGWGSYNEQFF	TGTGCCAGCAGCAGAAGGGTGGGCTGGGGCTCCTACAATGAGCAGTTCTTC
TRBV7-6	NA	TRBD2	TRBJ2-7	CASSGAGGSRVQYF	TGTGCCAGCAGCGGTGCGGGAGGGTCAAGAGTGCAGTACTTC
TRBV30	NA	NA	TRBJ2-1	CAWSLNYNEQFF	TGTGCCTGGAGCTTAAACTATAATGAGCAGTTCTTC
TRBV9	NA	NA	TRBJ1-4	CASSVGYDISSEKLFF	TGTGCCAGCAGCGTAGGGTACGACATCTCCAGTGAAAAACTGTTTTTT
TRBV2	few	NA	TRBJ1-6	CASRVGESPLHF	TGTGCCAGCAGGGTCGGAGAATCACCCCTCCACTTT
TRBV2	NA	NA	TRBJ2-3	CASSEKGGSPTDTQYF	TGTGCCAGCAGTGAAAAGGGGGGCTCCCCCACAGATACGCAGTATTTT
TRBV5-1	NA	NA	TRBJ1-3	CASSGGQPGNTIYF	TGCGCCAGCAGCGGGGGACAACCTGGAAACACCATATATTTT
TRBV11-1	NA	TRBD1	TRBJ2-3	CASSLDRGDTQYF	TGTGCCAGCAGCTTAGACAGGGGGGATACGCAGTATTTT
TRBV5-1	NA	NA	TRBJ2-7	CASSLGNNPTYEQYF	TGCGCCAGCAGCTTGGGCAACAACCCCACCTACGAGCAGTACTTC
TRBV6-5	NA	TRBD1	TRBJ1-2	CASSRQGMNYGYTF	TGTGCCAGCAGCAGACAGGGGATGAACTATGGCTACACCTTC
TRBV18	NA	NA	TRBJ1-1	CASSPGGLGEAFF	TGTGCCAGCTCACCGGGGGGACTGGGTGAAGCTTTCTTT
TRBV15	NA	NA	TRBJ1-1	CATSTTGTEAFF	TGTGCCACCAGCACGACAGGCACTGAAGCTTTCTTT
TRBV29-1	once	NA	TRBJ2-5	CSAHPRKETQYF	TGCAGCGCTCATCCCAGGAAAGAGACCCAGTACTTC
TRBV6-5	NA	NA	TRBJ1-2	CASSYSRQAYGYTF	TGTGCCAGCAGTTACTCGAGGCAGGCCTATGGCTACACCTTC
TRBV7-9	NA	NA	TRBJ2-7	CASSMSRGYEQYF	TGTGCCAGCAGCATGAGCCGGGGCTACGAGCAGTACTTC
TRBV10-1	NA	NA	TRBJ1-2	CASSDPGRGYGYTF	TGCGCCAGCAGTGATCCGGGCAGGGGCTATGGCTACACCTTC
TRBV9	NA	NA	TRBJ2-3	CASSALEGGSTDTQYF	TGTGCCAGCAGCGCCCTCGAGGGGGGGAGCACAGATACGCAGTATTTT
TRBV11-2	NA	NA	TRBJ2-7	CASSDSRTASYEQYF	TGTGCCAGCAGCGACAGCCGGACAGCCTCCTACGAGCAGTACTTC
TRBV28	NA	TRBD2	TRBJ2-5	CASSSKGLAGFGTQYF	TGTGCCAGCAGTTCAAAGGGACTAGCGGGATTTGGGACCCAGTACTTC
TRBV18	NA	TRBD1	TRBJ1-5	CASSPRTGWDQPQHF	TGTGCCAGCTCACCTAGGACAGGGTGGGATCAGCCCCAGCATTTT
TRBV29-1	NA	NA	TRBJ2-3	CSVEDRRQSTDTQYF	TGCAGCGTTGAAGATCGGAGGCAGTCGACAGATACGCAGTATTTT
TRBV30	NA	NA	TRBJ2-3	CAWKGGRASTDTQYF	TGTGCCTGGAAAGGGGGGCGGGCCAGCACAGATACGCAGTATTTT
TRBV6-6	NA	TRBD1	TRBJ1-6	CASSWTGDSPLHF	TGTGCCAGCAGTTGGACAGGGGATTCACCCCTCCACTTT
TRBV4-2	NA	TRBD1	TRBJ2-5	CASSPDRAETQYF	TGTGCCAGCAGCCCCGACAGGGCGGAGACCCAGTACTTC
TRBV28	few	NA	TRBJ2-7	CASSPRGGYEQYF	TGTGCCAGCAGCCCCAGGGGGGGATACGAGCAGTACTTC
TRBV2	NA	NA	TRBJ1-2	CASSELVGFYGYTF	TGTGCCAGCAGTGAACTTGTCGGTTTCTATGGCTACACCTTC
TRBV7-9	NA	NA	TRBJ2-7	CASSLEGGFYEQYF	TGTGCCAGCAGCTTAGAGGGGGGTTTTTACGAGCAGTACTTC
TRBV6-1	NA	TRBD1	TRBJ1-4	CASSETPGTGEKLFF	TGTGCCAGCAGTGAAACGCCCGGGACAGGTGAAAAACTGTTTTTT
TRBV2	few	NA	TRBJ2-5	CASSEGRGLIETQYF	TGTGCCAGCAGTGAGGGCAGGGGTTTAATAGAGACCCAGTACTTC
TRBV4-3	NA	TRBD1	TRBJ1-1	CASSQATDRWNTEAFF	TGCGCCAGCAGCCAGGCAACGGACAGGTGGAACACTGAAGCTTTCTTT
TRBV2	few	NA	TRBJ1-4	CASSAQPATNEKLFF	TGTGCCAGCAGTGCTCAGCCTGCAACTAATGAAAAACTGTTTTTT
TRBV9	once	NA	TRBJ1-1	CASSVGVGTTEAFF	TGTGCCAGCAGCGTCGGGGTTGGGACCACTGAAGCTTTCTTT
TRBV10-3	NA	TRBD1	TRBJ1-1	CAITDRAYTEAFF	TGTGCCATCACCGACAGGGCGTACACTGAAGCTTTCTTT